Below are 23 T cell receptor beta chains sequenced from a single sample in a study of cytomegalovirus exposure and HLA in healthy donors. The PCR made use of 60 Vbeta and 13 Jbeta primers. Clones were sequenced by immunoSEQ multiplex PCR, and TCRdb holds only the in-frame ones, with some missing. The sample holds more than 140,000 clones; around 73% are singletons and the top ten take around 1.6%. The source material was PBMCs. The receptors were gathered from a female donor in good health and CMV-seronegative.

This clone occurred a few times. The chain has TRBV19 and TRBJ2-1; 10 bases map to TRBD1. Germline CDR1 and CDR2: LNHDA and SQIVND (reference sequence). This CDR3 is built from 14 residues. Unmatched junction bases numbered 5, after V lost 5 bases and J lost 7 bases. The CDR3 DNA sequence: TGTGCCAGTAGTTGGGGACAGGGGAGGAATGAGCAGTTCTTC. It encodes CASSWGQGRNEQFF.

This rearrangement joins TRBV6-5 to TRBJ1-5; 9 positions match TRBD1. This CDR3 has 15 residues. J lost 7 bases, V lost 6 bases, and 10 bases had no gene match. Germline CDR1 is MNHEY and CDR2 is SVGAGI. CDR3 loop: CASRSGTGFGQPQHF. DNA for the CDR3: TGTGCCAGCAGATCCGGGACAGGGTTCGGCCAGCCCCAGCATTTT.

This sequence joins TRBV6-1 and TRBJ2-7, with D possibly being TRBD2 (6 bases). Trimming took 2 bases from V and 5 from J, leaving 22 bases between them. This CDR3 region has 17 residues. Looked up from germline, CDR1 is MNHNS and CDR2 is SASEGT. This CDR3 is CASSEYFRLGTPDEQYF. CDR3 coding DNA: TGTGCCAGCAGTGAATACTTCCGATTGGGGACTCCCGACGAGCAGTACTTC.

V is TRBV27 and J is TRBJ2-1; TRBD2 is a possible D gene (6 bases). The CDR3 runs 15 residues. CDR1 MNHEY and CDR2 SMNVEV come from the germline V gene (reference sequence). The V end was cut by 4 bases, the J end by 5 bases, with 15 bases between. CDR3 in amino acids: CASSWSWGGNNEQFF. CDR3 DNA: TGTGCCAGCAGTTGGTCCTGGGGAGGAAACAATGAGCAGTTCTTC.

The V call is TRBV5-6, the J call TRBJ1-2; 9 bases map to TRBD1. CDR3 length: 14 amino acids. Germline V gives CDR1 SGHDT, CDR2 YYEEEE. Trimming removed 3 bases from V and 4 bases from J; junction bases left unmatched: 4. The CDR3 DNA sequence: TGTGCCAGCAGCTCCGGGACAGGGATCTATGGCTACACCTTC. It yields the protein CASSSGTGIYGYTF. Full variable domain (outside the CDR3, taken from reference TRBV5-6 and TRBJ1-2): DAGVTQSPTHLIKTRGQQVTLRCSPKSGHDTVSWYQQALGQGPQFIFQYYEEEERQRGNFPDRFSGHQFPNYSSELNVNALLLGDSALYLCASSSGTGIYGYTFGSGTRLTVV.

The sample holds a few counts of this clone. The CDR3 loop reads CASSEGSGGFIYTQYF. CDR3 nucleotides: TGTGCCAGCAGTGAAGGAAGCGGGGGGTTCATTTATACGCAGTATTTT. The rearrangement joins TRBV2 to TRBJ2-3, with 9 bases identical to TRBD2. CDR1 SNHLY and CDR2 FYNNEI come from the germline V gene. Losses at the gene ends were 1 base for V and 7 bases for J; bases not matched to a gene: 9. CDR3 length: 16 residues.

The CDR3 sequence is CASSSRLPPDQCEQFF. The CDR3 nucleotides read TGTGCCAGCAGTTCCCGACTACCCCCGGACCAATGTGAGCAGTTCTTC. The chain couples TRBV28 to TRBJ2-1; D perhaps matches TRBD2 (5 bases). The CDR3 contains 16 residues. Germline V gene lookup returns CDR1 MDHEN and CDR2 SYDVKM. V shed 4 bases and J shed 9 bases, with 22 bases lying between them.

Concerning this clone: Other DNA sequences in this sample translate to the same CDR3. V is TRBV28 and J is TRBJ2-7; 7 bases line up with TRBD1. The germline V gene has CDR1 MDHEN and CDR2 SYDVKM. J was trimmed by 0 bases and V by 10 bases; bases with no gene match: 6. This CDR3 is 13 amino acids long. This CDR3 is CATLRQGSYEQYF. The DNA of the CDR3 is TGTGCCACCCTCCGACAGGGCTCCTACGAGCAGTACTTC.

V and J are TRBV30 and TRBJ1-3, with 8 positions matching TRBD1. V shed 2 bases and J 4 bases; nucleotides not matched to a gene: 7. CDR1 is GTSNPN, CDR2 SVGIG, per germline (reference sequence). The CDR3 is 15 amino acids. CDR3 coding DNA: TGTGCCTGGAGTAATCAGGGGGCTATCGGAAACACCATATATTTT. It yields the protein CAWSNQGAIGNTIYF.

In this sample, this clone turned up a few times. The chain couples TRBV5-1 to TRBJ1-2; D unresolved. The V gene's germline CDR1 is SGHRS and CDR2 YFSETQ. Trimming took off 0 bases at V and 4 bases at J, with 13 bases between the two ends. The CDR3 has 15 amino acids. The CDR3 loop reads CASSLGHGPVYGYTF. In DNA, the CDR3 is TGCGCCAGCAGCTTGGGACACGGCCCAGTCTATGGCTACACCTTC. Together with reference TRBV5-1 and TRBJ1-2, the CDR3 gives the full variable domain: KAGVTQTPRYLIKTRGQQVTLSCSPISGHRSVSWYQQTPGQGLQFLFEYFSETQRNKGNFPGRFSGRQFSNSRSEMNVSTLELGDSALYLCASSLGHGPVYGYTFGSGTRLTVV.

This sequence joins TRBV27 and TRBJ1-6; 12 positions agree with TRBD1. CDR3 length: 16 residues. Germline V gene data show CDR1 as MNHEY and CDR2 as SMNVEV (reference sequence). V shed 1 base, J shed 9 bases, and the junction held 4 bases outside the gene matches. Here the CDR3 DNA reads TGTGCCAGCAGTTTATGGGACAGGGGGCGCGGTTCACCCCTCCACTTT. It translates to CASSLWDRGRGSPLHF.

This clone was seen only a few times. The rearrangement uses TRBV5-1 and TRBJ2-7; the D is unclear. Germline loops: CDR1 SGHRS, CDR2 YFSETQ. CDR3 length: 13 residues. Trimming pared 3 bases from V and 4 bases from J, leaving 11 bases between. The CDR3: CASSSLQPYEQYF. CDR3 DNA: TGCGCCAGCAGCTCCTTACAGCCTTACGAGCAGTACTTC.

This clone was found a few times. Mismatch with germline at one junction end may stem from a read error. The V call is TRBV2, the J call TRBJ1-2; D perhaps matches TRBD1 (6 bases). Germline V lookup: CDR1 SNHLY, CDR2 FYNNEI. This CDR3 comprises 11 residues. The chain's CDR3 is CASSESGHGIF. CDR3 nucleotide sequence: TGTGCCAGCAGTGAATCGGGACACGGGATCTTC.

In nucleotides, the CDR3 is TGCAGCGTTGTTAGGGGCGGCGAGCAGTACTTC. It is translated as CSVVRGGEQYF. This chain connects TRBV29-1 to TRBJ2-7; a possible D gene is TRBD1 (5 bases). V dropped 4 bases and J dropped 6 bases, with 10 bases sitting between them. The CDR3 consists of 11 residues. Germline V lookup: CDR1 SQVTM, CDR2 ANQGSEA.

The table lists this clone with a count of one. This chain connects TRBV7-8 to TRBJ2-3, with 11 bases matching TRBD2. Germline trimming cut 5 bases from V and 4 bases from J; bases unmatched to any gene: 8. This CDR3 has 16 amino acids. Germline assignment: CDR1 SGHVS and CDR2 FQNEAQ. The CDR3 region has the DNA TGTGCCAGCAGCACCCGACTAGCGGGACTTGCAGATACGCAGTATTTT. Amino acids: CASSTRLAGLADTQYF.

This rearrangement joins TRBV7-9 to TRBJ2-2; the match to TRBD2 covers 11 bases. The CDR3 spans 17 residues. V dropped 1 base and J dropped 0; count of bases not matched to a gene: 1. Germline V gene data show CDR1 as SEHNR and CDR2 as FQNEAQ (reference sequence). CDR3 amino acids: CASSLGGLAANTGELFF. The DNA of the CDR3 is TGTGCCAGCAGCTTAGGGGGACTAGCGGCGAACACCGGGGAGCTGTTTTTT.

The CDR3 reads CSARGRETQYF. CDR3 sequence (DNA): TGCAGTGCTAGAGGGCGGGAGACCCAGTACTTC. The chain is built from TRBV20-1 and TRBJ2-5, with D unclear. The CDR3 extends over 11 amino acids. V was trimmed by 1 base and J by 5 bases, leaving 5 bases between them. The germline CDR1 and CDR2 sequences are DFQATT and SNEGSKA (reference sequence).

The chain has TRBV19 and TRBJ2-7, with D perhaps TRBD2 (6 bases). Germline loops: CDR1 LNHDA, CDR2 SQIVND (reference sequence). V was clipped by 4 bases and J by 4 bases, with 14 bases between them. The CDR3 extends over 14 amino acids. DNA for the CDR3: TGTGCCAGTAGTACCCGGGGGAGAGGTTACGAGCAGTACTTC. This gives the protein CASSTRGRGYEQYF.

The chain has TRBV15 and TRBJ1-2, with unresolved D. CDR1 is LNHNV and CDR2 is YYDKDF in the germline V gene (reference sequence). The CDR3 contains 14 residues. Deletions cut 4 bases from V and 3 bases from J, with 12 bases between. The CDR3 sequence is CATSTPGDDYGYTF. DNA for the CDR3: TGTGCCACCAGCACACCCGGGGATGACTATGGCTACACCTTC.

The rearrangement uses TRBV5-4 and TRBJ2-1, with D possibly TRBD2 on 6 matching bases. CDR1 and CDR2 (germline): SGHNT, YYREEE (reference sequence). The CDR3 contains 16 residues. The germline V and J ends were trimmed by 4 bases and 8 bases, with 22 bases remaining between them. The CDR3 sequence: CASSRGRDFYLDEQFF. In DNA form, the CDR3 reads TGTGCCAGCAGCCGTGGTCGGGACTTCTACCTTGATGAGCAGTTCTTC. Variable domain in full (rest from reference TRBV5-4 and TRBJ2-1): ETGVTQSPTHLIKTRGQQVTLRCSSQSGHNTVSWYQQALGQGPQFIFQYYREEENGRGNFPPRFSGLQFPNYSSELNVNALELDDSALYLCASSRGRDFYLDEQFFGPGTRLTVL.

This chain uses TRBV29-1 with TRBJ1-5, with D unresolved. V was cut by 1 base and J by 2 bases, with 3 bases left in between. CDR3 length equals 12 residues. Germline V gene sequence: CDR1 SQVTM, CDR2 ANQGSEA. CDR3 in DNA: TGCAGCGTTGAAGGCGGCAATCAGCCCCAGCATTTT. This encodes CSVEGGNQPQHF.

The chain is built from TRBV11-2 and TRBJ2-3, with 10 bases that match TRBD1. This CDR3 has 17 amino acids. Germline-derived CDR1 and CDR2 are SGHAT and FQNNGV. J was trimmed by 0 bases and V by 8 bases; bases with no gene match: 11. DNA for the CDR3: TGTGCCAGCCAGACAGGGGGCCTCGTTACTAGCACAGATACGCAGTATTTT. Translation gives CASQTGGLVTSTDTQYF.

The CDR3 here is CASSLDLGQASVGYTF. The CDR3 DNA reads as TGTGCCAGCAGCTTAGATCTTGGGCAGGCGTCGGTGGGCTACACCTTC. The gene calls are TRBV7-9 and TRBJ1-2; no reliable D call. This CDR3 spans 16 amino acids. Germline lookup yields CDR1 SEHNR and CDR2 FQNEAQ (reference sequence). Between the trimmed V and J ends, which lost 1 base and 8 bases, there was a span of 20 bases. Combining the CDR3 with reference TRBV7-9 and TRBJ1-2 gives the whole variable domain DTGVSQNPRHKITKRGQNVTFRCDPISEHNRLYWYRQTLGQGPEFLTYFQNEAQLEKSRLLSDRFSAERPKGSFSTLEIQRTEQGDSAMYLCASSLDLGQASVGYTFGSGTRLTVV.